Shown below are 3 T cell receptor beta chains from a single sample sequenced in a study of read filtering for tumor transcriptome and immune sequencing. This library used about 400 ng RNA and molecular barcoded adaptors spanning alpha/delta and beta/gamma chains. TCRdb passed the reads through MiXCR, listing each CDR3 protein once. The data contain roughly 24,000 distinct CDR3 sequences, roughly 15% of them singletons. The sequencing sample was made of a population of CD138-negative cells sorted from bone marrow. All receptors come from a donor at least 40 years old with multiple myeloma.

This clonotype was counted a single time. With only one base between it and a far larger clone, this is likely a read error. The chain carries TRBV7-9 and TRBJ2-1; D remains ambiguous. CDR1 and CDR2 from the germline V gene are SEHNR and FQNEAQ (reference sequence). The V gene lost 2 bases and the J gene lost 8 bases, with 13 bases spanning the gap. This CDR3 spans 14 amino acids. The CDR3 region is CASSLSPRPDEQFF. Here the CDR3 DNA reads TGTGCCAGCAGCTTAAGTCCTCGACCGGATGAGCAGTTCTTC.

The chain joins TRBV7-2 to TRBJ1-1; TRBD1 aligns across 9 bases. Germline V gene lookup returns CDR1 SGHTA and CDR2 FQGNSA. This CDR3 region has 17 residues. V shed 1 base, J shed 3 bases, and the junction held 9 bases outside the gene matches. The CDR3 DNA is TGTGCCAGCAGCTTAGAAGGGACAGGGTTTTTGGACACTGAAGCTTTCTTT. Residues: CASSLEGTGFLDTEAFF.

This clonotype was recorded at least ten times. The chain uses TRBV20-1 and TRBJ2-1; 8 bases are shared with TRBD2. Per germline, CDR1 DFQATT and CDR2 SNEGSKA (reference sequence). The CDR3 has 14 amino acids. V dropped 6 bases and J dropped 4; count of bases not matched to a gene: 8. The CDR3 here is CSAPPGGSYNEQFF. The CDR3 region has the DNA TGCAGTGCCCCTCCGGGAGGGTCTTACAATGAGCAGTTCTTC.